This TCR beta chain was documented in a study of T cell repertoires in cytomegalovirus infection. The study, taken as a whole, reports: Ex vivo responses were dominated by HLA-C-restricted CMV-specific TCR beta clonotypes.

In its sample, this clonotype was seen many times. The antigen is undetermined. Deletions cut 3 bases from V and 0 bases from J, with 10 bases between. The CDR3 loop spans 15 amino acids. MiXCR, applied by TCRdb to the reads, yields one record per CDR3 protein. The data hold just under 300,000 distinct CDR3 sequences, with roughly 9.3% observed a single time. This TCR came from a human donor in good health (CMV status not recorded). Some clones in this sample may be carry-over from other donors' samples. Sequencing used PBMCs. The chain uses TRBV12-3 or TRBV12-4 and TRBJ2-3; a weak D match, TRBD2 (6 bases). CDR3 in amino acids: CASSFERVSTDTQYF. DNA for the CDR3: TGTGCCAGCAGTTTTGAGCGGGTCAGCACAGATACGCAGTATTTT.